A selection of T cell receptor beta chains follows, all from one sample in a study of T cell repertoires and HLA-DP antigens. Generated by immunoSEQ multiplex PCR, the TCRdb table keeps only in-frame clones and is missing some. This sample has tens of thousands of clones, with about 80% found just once. These receptors lack a known antigen. The sequenced sample consisted of CD4+ T cells from PBMCs. The receptor set was obtained from a man in his sixties in good health and CMV-seronegative. Both conserved end residues are part of each CDR3. A D gene is named only where the DNA matches it firmly. Where a row states a size, it is once, few, many or the class of an expanded clone; other rows omit it.

V,J,size,D,DNA,CDR3
TRBV29-1,TRBJ1-1,NA,NA,TGCAGCGTTGAACTTCCTCGAGGCGGGACAGAAGCTTTCTTT,CSVELPRGGTEAFF
TRBV11-2,TRBJ2-5,NA,NA,TGTGCCAGCAGCTTACAGTTGGGGGCCGGGGAGACCCAGTACTTC,CASSLQLGAGETQYF
TRBV7-2,TRBJ2-1,NA,TRBD2,TGTGCCAGCAGCTCCCCGACTAGCGCTCCCAACAATGAGCAGTTCTTC,CASSSPTSAPNNEQFF
TRBV19,TRBJ1-1,NA,NA,TGTGCCAGTAGGGATAGGGCAAGGAACACTGAAGCTTTCTTT,CASRDRARNTEAFF
TRBV19,TRBJ1-5,once,NA,TGTGCCAGTAGAAAACAGGGCGAACGTAGCAATCAGCCCCAGCATTTT,CASRKQGERSNQPQHF
TRBV28,TRBJ2-3,few,NA,TGTGCCAGCAGCCTGCCTCTCACCTTAACTAGCACAGATACGCAGTATTTT,CASSLPLTLTSTDTQYF
TRBV10-3,TRBJ2-7,NA,TRBD2,TGTGCCATTAGCGGGACTAGCGGGCTGTACGAGCAGTACTTC,CAISGTSGLYEQYF
TRBV5-1,TRBJ1-3,few,NA,TGCGCCAGCAGCCCGACCACAGGGCCGAGTGGAAACACCATATATTTT,CASSPTTGPSGNTIYF
TRBV30,TRBJ1-1,NA,NA,TGTGCCTGGAATATCTCCCCTCGCACTGAAGCTTTCTTT,CAWNISPRTEAFF
TRBV5-1,TRBJ2-3,NA,NA,TGCGCCAGCAGCCGGGACTCCGGCTCGGATACGCAGTATTTT,CASSRDSGSDTQYF
TRBV11-3,TRBJ1-5,few,NA,TGTGCCAGCAGCTTAGACAGGGATTATGGGGATCAGCCCCAGCATTTT,CASSLDRDYGDQPQHF
TRBV2,TRBJ1-3,NA,NA,TGTGCCAGCACCCAAGAGGGGGGCGCCGGAAACACCATATATTTT,CASTQEGGAGNTIYF
TRBV6-1,TRBJ1-2,few,TRBD1,TGTGCCAGCAGGGGGGGGACAGGTTCCTATGGCTACACCTTC,CASRGGTGSYGYTF
TRBV18,TRBJ1-3,NA,NA,TGTGCCAGCTCACCAAACTTTAACTCTGGAAACACCATATATTTT,CASSPNFNSGNTIYF
TRBV5-6,TRBJ1-1,NA,NA,TGTGCCAGCAGCTTGGGAGGGGACACGAACACTGAAGCTTTCTTT,CASSLGGDTNTEAFF
TRBV7-3,TRBJ1-1,NA,NA,TGTGCCAGCAGCTTGACGGGACGCGCTGAAGCTTTCTTT,CASSLTGRAEAFF
TRBV5-1,TRBJ1-1,NA,NA,TGCGCCAGCAGCTTGGAGGTCAGCCCAAAAGTTGAAGCTTTCTTT,CASSLEVSPKVEAFF
TRBV7-9,TRBJ2-3,NA,TRBD2,TGTGCCAGCAGCTTAGGGGGGACTAGCGGAACTAGCACAGATACGCAGTATTTT,CASSLGGTSGTSTDTQYF
TRBV7-2,TRBJ2-7,NA,TRBD1,TGTGCCAGCAGCTTGGGGACAGACCCAATCTACGAGCAGTACTTC,CASSLGTDPIYEQYF
TRBV5-1,TRBJ2-5,few,TRBD1,TGCGCCAGCAGCTTGGAGGGCAGGGGGCAAGAGACCCAGTACTTC,CASSLEGRGQETQYF
TRBV2,TRBJ2-2,NA,NA,TGTGCCAGCAGAGAACGAGGGGAGCTGTTTTTT,CASRERGELFF
TRBV6-6,TRBJ1-2,NA,TRBD1,TGTGCCAGCAGCTACGGCCAACAGGGGGTGGACTATGGCTACACCTTC,CASSYGQQGVDYGYTF
TRBV20-1,TRBJ1-2,NA,NA,TGCAGTCTATCCGCTAACTATGGCTACACCTTC,CSLSANYGYTF
TRBV9,TRBJ1-2,many,NA,TGTGCCAGCAGCGTGGGCAGGGGATACGGCTACACCTTC,CASSVGRGYGYTF
TRBV5-4,TRBJ1-1,NA,NA,TGTGCCAGCAGCGGCGGGCCTGTGGCTTTCTTT,CASSGGPVAFF
TRBV7-9,TRBJ1-2,NA,NA,TGTGCCAGCAGCTTAGAGGGACGCCACTATGGCTACACCTTC,CASSLEGRHYGYTF
TRBV10-2,TRBJ2-2,NA,TRBD2,TGCGCCAGCAGTGACAGGACTAGCGGGGGGGCCGGAACCGGGGAGCTGTTTTTT,CASSDRTSGGAGTGELFF
TRBV6-1,TRBJ2-1,NA,NA,TGTGCCAGCAGTGAGGGGCACCATGAGCAGTTCTTC,CASSEGHHEQFF
TRBV7-9,TRBJ2-1,NA,NA,TGTGCCAGCAGCTTAGCTTCCACCGTTTCCTACAATGAGCAGTTCTTC,CASSLASTVSYNEQFF
TRBV5-1,TRBJ1-1,NA,NA,TGCGCCACGCGGCAGGGGTCAAACACTGAAGCTTTCTTT,CATRQGSNTEAFF
TRBV7-2,TRBJ2-1,NA,NA,TGTGCCAGCAGCTTTGTCTCAACCAATGAGCAGTTCTTC,CASSFVSTNEQFF
TRBV10-3,TRBJ1-4,NA,NA,TGTGCCATCAGAGAAGCTGGGACCGTTAATGAAAAACTGTTTTTT,CAIREAGTVNEKLFF
TRBV9,TRBJ2-2,NA,NA,TGTGCCAGCAGCGGCACTAGTTCCGGGGAGCTGTTTTTT,CASSGTSSGELFF
TRBV19,TRBJ2-5,once,NA,TGTGCCAGTAGACGGGCAGGGACACTGCAAGAGACCCAGTACTTC,CASRRAGTLQETQYF
TRBV7-7,TRBJ2-5,few,TRBD2,TGTGCCAGCAGCTTTAGCGGGAGGCACGAGACCCAGTACTTC,CASSFSGRHETQYF
TRBV2,TRBJ2-7,NA,TRBD1,TGTGCCAGCTCTGGACAGGGGGGATCCTACGAGCAGTACTTC,CASSGQGGSYEQYF
TRBV7-9,TRBJ2-7,once,NA,TGTGCCAGCAGCCGAATATATTCAGGGACGAAGTCCTACGAGCAGTACTTC,CASSRIYSGTKSYEQYF
TRBV4-1,TRBJ1-4,NA,NA,TGCGCCAGCAGCCAAGGGGCTGTTGCAACTAATGAAAAACTGTTTTTT,CASSQGAVATNEKLFF
TRBV11-2,TRBJ2-3,NA,TRBD2,TGTGCCAGCAGCCATGCGGGAGCCCGCACAGATACGCAGTATTTT,CASSHAGARTDTQYF
TRBV4-1,TRBJ2-3,NA,NA,TGCGCCAGCAGCCAAGGCTCTGGGTTAACAGGGCGAGATACGCAGTATTTT,CASSQGSGLTGRDTQYF
TRBV15,TRBJ2-5,NA,NA,TGTGCCACCTGCAAGAACCAAGAGACCCAGTACTTC,CATCKNQETQYF